This T cell receptor (beta chain) was obtained from a study of human T cells and chemical hapten exposure. In this sample, this clonotype turned up a few times. Germline CDR1 is SGHAT and CDR2 is FQDESV (reference sequence). V lost 8 bases and J 3 bases, leaving 10 bases between the germline ends. The CDR3 spans 12 residues. One entry per CDR3 protein results from TCRdb running MiXCR on the RACE reads. The table shows about 350,000 distinct CDR3 sequences, with roughly 6.3% occurring only once. The time point was: patch test 2, 6 weeks after DPC sensitization. The treatment is: therapeutic diphenylcyclopropenone sensitization with weekly scalp DPC.

The clonotype comes from a young woman with alopecia areata. Some clones in this sample may be carry-over from other donors' samples. The rearrangement uses TRBV11-1 and TRBJ2-5; D is ambiguous. The source was whole blood, collected in connection with sensitization to the hapten diphenylcyclopropenone (DPC). The CDR3 DNA reads TGTGCCAGCCAACGGAGTGAAGAGACCCAGTACTTC. Translating it yields CASQRSEETQYF.